What follows are 21 T cell receptor beta chains derived from one specimen sequenced in a study of T-cell memory formation after mild COVID-19. TCRdb itself ran the 5' RACE reads through MiXCR, one entry per CDR3 protein. The sample includes about half a million distinct CDR3 sequences, 15% to 20% of them seen just once. Material: PBMCs or a T cell subset sorted from them (not recorded which). The receptors here all came from an adult woman who had mild COVID-19 (a few samples of this study predate the infection). Cell type and time point are not known.

The genes are TRBV6-6 and TRBJ1-1; D unclear. Germline V gives CDR1 MNHNY, CDR2 SVGAGI (reference sequence). There are 12 residues in the CDR3. Deletions cut 6 bases from V and 0 bases from J, with 5 bases between. In nucleotides, the CDR3 is TGTGCCAGCAGCTTTATGAACACTGAAGCTTTCTTT. Encoded protein: CASSFMNTEAFF.

The CDR3 protein is CASSLAGAPSGGYTF. CDR3 bases: TGTGCCAGCAGTTTGGCAGGGGCGCCAAGCGGTGGCTACACCTTC. The gene calls are TRBV12-3 or TRBV12-4 and TRBJ1-2, with D possibly TRBD1 on 6 matching bases. Trimming took off 3 bases at V and 7 bases at J, with 18 bases between the two ends. The CDR3 extends over 15 amino acids.

This clonotype was counted only a few times. The chain uses TRBV20-1 and TRBJ1-1; the D is unclear. The V end was cut by 5 bases, the J end by 0 bases, with 7 bases between. The CDR3 length is 12 residues. Per the germline V gene, CDR1 is DFQATT and CDR2 is SNEGSKA (reference sequence). CDR3 sequence: CSAYPVNTEAFF. The CDR3 DNA reads as TGCAGTGCTTATCCGGTGAACACTGAAGCTTTCTTT.

This clonotype was counted between two and nine times. J is TRBJ2-1 and V is TRBV11-3; 14 positions agree with TRBD2. The germline V gene has CDR1 SGHNT and CDR2 YENEEA. The CDR3 has 20 residues. Losses at the gene ends were 3 bases for V and 6 bases for J; bases not matched to a gene: 16. The CDR3 region has the DNA TGTGCCAGCAGCTTTAGTTGGGGACTAGCGGGGGCCCCACCAGGCAATGAGCAGTTCTTC. It is translated as CASSFSWGLAGAPPGNEQFF.

This rearrangement joins TRBV5-8 to TRBJ2-1; no reliable D call. CDR3 length equals 14 residues. V was trimmed by 2 bases and J by 4 bases, leaving 10 bases between them. Germline lookup yields CDR1 SGHTS and CDR2 YDEGEE. The CDR3 sequence is CASSFGRGYNEQFF. The DNA of the CDR3 is TGTGCCAGCAGCTTTGGACGCGGTTACAATGAGCAGTTCTTC.

This clonotype was seen ten or more times. The chain carries TRBV12-3 or TRBV12-4 and TRBJ1-2; TRBD1 might be the D (6 bases). There are 13 residues in the CDR3. V shed 6 bases and J shed 8 bases, with 16 bases lying between them. CDR3 in amino acids: CASRPAGAGGYTF. The CDR3 DNA reads as TGTGCCAGCAGGCCGGCAGGGGCAGGGGGCTACACCTTC.

This clonotype was seen many times. An end of the junction does not agree with germline; a read error may underlie this. The chain employs TRBV5-1 and TRBJ1-2; D perhaps matches TRBD1 (5 bases). From germline, CDR1 is SGHRS and CDR2 YFSETQ. CDR3 length equals 13 residues. The CDR3 reads CASSLAGNYGYTF. CDR3 nucleotide sequence: TGTGCCAGCAGTTTAGCAGGGAACTATGGCTACACCTTC.

In DNA, the CDR3 is TGTGCCACCAGTGATTTGGGTGAGGGACCGGGGGATACGCAGTATTTT. Amino acids: CATSDLGEGPGDTQYF. This sequence joins TRBV24-1 and TRBJ2-3, with D perhaps TRBD1 or TRBD2 (5 bases each). V shed 0 bases and J shed 6 bases, with 15 bases lying between them. The germline CDR1 and CDR2 sequences are KGHDR and SFDVKD. The CDR3 is made up of 16 amino acids.

This clonotype has only a few counts. The CDR3 is CASSPGTGGAYGYTF. The CDR3 DNA is TGTGCCAGCAGTCCAGGGACAGGGGGCGCCTATGGCTACACCTTC. J is TRBJ1-2 and V is TRBV12-3 or TRBV12-4; TRBD1 aligns across 12 bases. This CDR3 has 15 amino acids. Losses at the gene ends were 5 bases for V and 4 bases for J; bases not matched to a gene: 5.

The chain couples TRBV7-2 to TRBJ2-1; 8 nucleotides agree with TRBD2. The germline CDR1 and CDR2 sequences are SGHTA and FQGNSA. The V and J ends lost 4 bases and 1 base, in that order; junction bases with no gene match: 9. The CDR3 length is 17 residues. Here the CDR3 DNA reads TGTGCCAGCAGCTCCCCTGGGAGCGGGGGTTCCTACAATGAGCAGTTCTTC. Translating gives CASSSPGSGGSYNEQFF.

This chain links TRBV6-1 with TRBJ1-3; D not certain. Germline CDR1 is MNHNS and CDR2 is SASEGT. This CDR3 has 15 residues. Trimming cost V 4 bases and J 0 bases, with 10 bases left between them. DNA of the CDR3: TGTGCCAGCAGTGCAAGCTGGGGCTCTGGAAACACCATATATTTT. This translates into CASSASWGSGNTIYF.

For this clonotype: At one of its ends the junction is not consistent with the germline gene, which may arise from a read error. V usage is TRBV27 and J usage is TRBJ1-1; no clear D gene. Germline V lookup: CDR1 MNHEY, CDR2 SMNVEV (reference sequence). CDR3 size: 13 residues. The CDR3 is CASSPEWNTKAFF. CDR3 sequence (DNA): TGTGCCAGCAGTCCAGAGTGGAACACTAAAGCTTTCTTT.

This clonotype was found once. The chain uses TRBV20-1 and TRBJ2-3; possibly TRBD1 for D (5 bases). Per germline, CDR1 DFQATT and CDR2 SNEGSKA (reference sequence). This CDR3 region has 15 residues. Trimming pared 5 bases from V and 5 bases from J, leaving 20 bases between. The CDR3 reads CSAVSPRQWGDTQYF. The CDR3 DNA sequence: TGCAGTGCTGTTAGCCCGAGACAGTGGGGAGATACGCAGTATTTT.

The chain recombines TRBV4-2 with TRBJ1-2; D might be TRBD1 (5 bases). CDR1 is LGHNA, CDR2 YNFKEQ, per germline. Trimming left V 5 bases short and J 4 bases short, with 17 bases between. This CDR3 has 15 amino acids. CDR3 loop: CASSEVNRGVYGYTF. CDR3 nucleotide sequence: TGTGCCAGCAGCGAGGTCAATAGGGGTGTCTATGGCTACACCTTC.

V is TRBV5-1 and J is TRBJ2-1, with 8 positions matching TRBD1. CDR1 SGHRS and CDR2 YFSETQ come from the germline V gene. The CDR3 totals 14 residues. J was trimmed by 7 bases and V by 6 bases; bases with no gene match: 9. CDR3 in DNA: TGCGCCAGCATCTCCGGGGACAGGACAAATGAGCAGTTCTTC. It specifies CASISGDRTNEQFF.

This clonotype has only a few counts. The DNA of the CDR3 is TGCGCCAGCAGCTTAGAAACCGGGCCTCGGAACACTGAAGCTTTCTTT. Protein product: CASSLETGPRNTEAFF. This chain uses TRBV5-1 with TRBJ1-1; D ambiguous. The CDR3 spans 16 residues. The ends were cut back, 2 bases at V and 1 base at J, with 15 bases in the middle. CDR1 SGHRS and CDR2 YFSETQ come from the germline V gene. The variable domain in full, completed from reference TRBV5-1 and TRBJ1-1, reads KAGVTQTPRYLIKTRGQQVTLSCSPISGHRSVSWYQQTPGQGLQFLFEYFSETQRNKGNFPGRFSGRQFSNSRSEMNVSTLELGDSALYLCASSLETGPRNTEAFFGQGTRLTVV.

The V and J genes are TRBV2 and TRBJ2-7; D possibly corresponds to TRBD1 (5 bases). This CDR3 has 13 residues. The ends were cut back, 4 bases at V and 4 bases at J, with 11 bases in the middle. The V gene's germline CDR1 is SNHLY and CDR2 FYNNEI. For the CDR3, the DNA is TGTGCCAGCAGTGGCAGGTCAGGGTACGAGCAGTACTTC. It yields the protein CASSGRSGYEQYF. Full variable domain (remainder filled in from reference TRBV2 and TRBJ2-7): EPEVTQTPSHQVTQMGQEVILRCVPISNHLYFYWYRQILGQKVEFLVSFYNNEISEKSEIFDDQFSVERPDGSNFTLKIRSTKLEDSAMYFCASSGRSGYEQYFGPGTRLTVT.

This clonotype was observed a handful of times. DNA of the CDR3: TGTGCCAGCAGCCAAGGGGGGGTGAATCAGCCCCAGCATTTT. The encoded protein is CASSQGGVNQPQHF. J is TRBJ1-5 and V is TRBV3-1; possibly TRBD1 for D (5 bases). The CDR3 length is 14 residues. Per germline, CDR1 LGHDT and CDR2 YNNKEL (reference sequence). V was shortened by 1 base and J by 4 bases, with 8 bases between the two germline ends.

V and J are TRBV4-1 and TRBJ1-4; D is unresolved. The CDR3 is 15 residues long. Germline CDR1 is MGHRA and CDR2 is YSYEKL. The V end was cut by 0 bases, the J end by 8 bases, with 13 bases between. CDR3 nucleotide sequence: TGCGCCAGCAGCCAAGAGAGGGCGGTGACCGAAAAACTGTTTTTT. Protein sequence: CASSQERAVTEKLFF.

The sample holds a few counts of this clonotype. V is TRBV29-1 and J is TRBJ1-2; 10 nucleotides line up with TRBD1. The CDR3 length is 14 residues. Germline assignment: CDR1 SQVTM and CDR2 ANQGSEA. J gave up 8 bases and V 3 bases, and 9 bases lay outside the gene matches. CDR3 amino acids: CSVEVRQGARGYTF. CDR3 sequence (DNA): TGCAGCGTTGAGGTTCGACAGGGGGCGAGGGGCTACACCTTC.

This clonotype was counted many times. V gene TRBV10-3 combines with J gene TRBJ2-2; D unresolved. Deletions cut 5 bases from V and 1 base from J, with 11 bases between. This CDR3 is built from 15 residues. Germline CDR1 reads ENHRY; CDR2 reads SYGVKD. CDR3 DNA sequence: TGTGCCATCAGTCTAAAACGGCTGAACACCGGGGAGCTGTTTTTT. Translated: CAISLKRLNTGELFF.